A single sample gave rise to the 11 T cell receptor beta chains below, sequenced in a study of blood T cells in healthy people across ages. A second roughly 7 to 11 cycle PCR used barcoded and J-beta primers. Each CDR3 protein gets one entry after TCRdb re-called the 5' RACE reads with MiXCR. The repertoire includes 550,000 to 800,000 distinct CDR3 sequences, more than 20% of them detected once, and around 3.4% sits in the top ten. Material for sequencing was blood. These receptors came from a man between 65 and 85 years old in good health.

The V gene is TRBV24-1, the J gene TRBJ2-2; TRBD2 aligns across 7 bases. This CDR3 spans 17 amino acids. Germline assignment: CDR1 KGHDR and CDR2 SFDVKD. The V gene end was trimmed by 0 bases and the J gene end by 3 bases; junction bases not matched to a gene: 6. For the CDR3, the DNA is TGTGCCACCAGTGATTTGGGCGGGACTACCTACACCGGGGAGCTGTTTTTT. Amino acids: CATSDLGGTTYTGELFF.

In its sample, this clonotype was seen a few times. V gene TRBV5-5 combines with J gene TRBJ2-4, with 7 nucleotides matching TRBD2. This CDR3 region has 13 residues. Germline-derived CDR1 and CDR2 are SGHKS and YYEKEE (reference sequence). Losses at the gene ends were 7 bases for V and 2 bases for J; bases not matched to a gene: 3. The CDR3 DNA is TGTGCCAGCCTGGGACTACCCAAAAACATTCAGTACTTC. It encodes CASLGLPKNIQYF.

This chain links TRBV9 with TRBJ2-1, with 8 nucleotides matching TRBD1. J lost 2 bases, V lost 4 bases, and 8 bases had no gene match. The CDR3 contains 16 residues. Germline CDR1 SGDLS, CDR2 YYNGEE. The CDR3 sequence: CASSPLDRGTYNEQFF. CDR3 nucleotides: TGTGCCAGCAGCCCATTAGACAGGGGTACCTACAATGAGCAGTTCTTC.

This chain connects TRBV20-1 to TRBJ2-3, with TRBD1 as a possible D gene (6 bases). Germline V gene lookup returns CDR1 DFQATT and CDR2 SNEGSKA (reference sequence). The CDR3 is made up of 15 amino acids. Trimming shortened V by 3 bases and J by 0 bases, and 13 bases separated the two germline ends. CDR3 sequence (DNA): TGCAGTGCTAGTCGACCGGGACACAGCACAGATACGCAGTATTTT. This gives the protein CSASRPGHSTDTQYF.

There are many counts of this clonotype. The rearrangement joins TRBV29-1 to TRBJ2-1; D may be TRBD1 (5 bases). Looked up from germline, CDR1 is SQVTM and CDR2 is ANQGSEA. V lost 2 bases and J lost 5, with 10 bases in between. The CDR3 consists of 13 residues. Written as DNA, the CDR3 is TGCAGCGTTGAAAGCAGGGTAAACAATGAGCAGTTCTTC. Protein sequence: CSVESRVNNEQFF.

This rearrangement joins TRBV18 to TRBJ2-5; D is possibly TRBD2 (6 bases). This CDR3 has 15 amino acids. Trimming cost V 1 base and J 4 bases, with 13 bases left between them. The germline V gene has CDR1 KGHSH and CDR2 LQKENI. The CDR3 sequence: CASSPRRGSGETQYF. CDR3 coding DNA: TGTGCCAGCTCACCACGGAGGGGCTCTGGAGAGACCCAGTACTTC.

The CDR3 nucleotides are TGTGCTAGTGGTTTTGGCACCTCGGGCACCGGGGAGCTGTTTTTT. Translated, it gives CASGFGTSGTGELFF. J is TRBJ2-2 and V is TRBV12-5, with D unresolved. The CDR3 is 15 amino acids. Germline CDR1 reads LGHNT; CDR2 reads FRNRAP. V gave up 3 bases and J gave up 4 bases, with 12 bases separating them.

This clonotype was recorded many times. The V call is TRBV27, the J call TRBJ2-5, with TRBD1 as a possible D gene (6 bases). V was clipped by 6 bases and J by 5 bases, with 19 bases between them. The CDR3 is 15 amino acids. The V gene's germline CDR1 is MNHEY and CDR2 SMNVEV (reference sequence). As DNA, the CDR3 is TGTGCCAGCAGACTGAACGGACAGTGGTGGGAGACCCAGTACTTC. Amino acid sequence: CASRLNGQWWETQYF.

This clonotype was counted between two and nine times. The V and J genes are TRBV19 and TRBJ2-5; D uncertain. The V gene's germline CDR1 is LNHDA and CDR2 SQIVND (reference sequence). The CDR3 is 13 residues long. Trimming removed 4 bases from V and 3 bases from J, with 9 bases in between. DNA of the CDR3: TGTGCCAGTAGTAATGGTTACGAAGAGACCCAGTACTTC. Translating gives CASSNGYEETQYF.

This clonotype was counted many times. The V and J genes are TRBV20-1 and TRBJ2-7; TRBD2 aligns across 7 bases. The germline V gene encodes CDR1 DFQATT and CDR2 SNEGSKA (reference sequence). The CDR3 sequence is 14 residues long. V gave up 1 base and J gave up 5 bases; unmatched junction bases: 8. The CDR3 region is CSARGVTGGNEQYF. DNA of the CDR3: TGCAGTGCTAGAGGGGTGACGGGAGGCAACGAGCAGTACTTC.

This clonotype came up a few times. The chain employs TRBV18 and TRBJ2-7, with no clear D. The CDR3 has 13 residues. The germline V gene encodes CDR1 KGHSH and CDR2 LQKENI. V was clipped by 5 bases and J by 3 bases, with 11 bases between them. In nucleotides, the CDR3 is TGTGCCAGCTCAAATAATAACCTCTACGAGCAGTACTTC. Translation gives CASSNNNLYEQYF.